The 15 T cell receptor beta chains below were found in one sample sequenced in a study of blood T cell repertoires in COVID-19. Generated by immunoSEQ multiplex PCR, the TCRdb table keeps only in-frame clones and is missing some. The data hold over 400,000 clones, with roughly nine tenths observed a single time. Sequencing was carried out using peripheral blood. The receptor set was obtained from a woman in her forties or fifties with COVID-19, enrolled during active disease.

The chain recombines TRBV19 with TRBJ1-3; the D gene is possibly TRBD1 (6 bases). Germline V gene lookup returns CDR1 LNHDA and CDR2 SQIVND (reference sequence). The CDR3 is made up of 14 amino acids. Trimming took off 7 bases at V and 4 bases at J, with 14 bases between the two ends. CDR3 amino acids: CASKVTGTGNTIYF. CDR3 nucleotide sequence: TGTGCCAGTAAAGTCACAGGGACCGGAAACACCATATATTTT.

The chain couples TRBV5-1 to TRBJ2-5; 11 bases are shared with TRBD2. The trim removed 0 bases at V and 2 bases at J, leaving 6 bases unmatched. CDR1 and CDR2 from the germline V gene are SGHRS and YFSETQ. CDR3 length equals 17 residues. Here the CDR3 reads CASSLGATSGEQETQYF. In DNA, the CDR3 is TGCGCCAGCAGCTTGGGCGCGACTAGCGGGGAACAAGAGACCCAGTACTTC. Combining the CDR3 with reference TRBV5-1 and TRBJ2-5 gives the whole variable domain KAGVTQTPRYLIKTRGQQVTLSCSPISGHRSVSWYQQTPGQGLQFLFEYFSETQRNKGNFPGRFSGRQFSNSRSEMNVSTLELGDSALYLCASSLGATSGEQETQYFGPGTRLLVL.

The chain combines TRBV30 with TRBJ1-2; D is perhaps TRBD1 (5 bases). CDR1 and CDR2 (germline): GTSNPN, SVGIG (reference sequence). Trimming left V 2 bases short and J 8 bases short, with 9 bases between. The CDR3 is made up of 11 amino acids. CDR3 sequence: CAWSLGQGYTF. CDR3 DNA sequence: TGTGCCTGGAGTCTGGGGCAAGGCTACACCTTC.

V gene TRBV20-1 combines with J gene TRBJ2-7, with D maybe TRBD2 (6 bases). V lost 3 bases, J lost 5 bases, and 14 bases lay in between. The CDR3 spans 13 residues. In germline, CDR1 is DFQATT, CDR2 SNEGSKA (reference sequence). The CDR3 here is CSASWGVVNEQYF. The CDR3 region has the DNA TGCAGTGCTAGTTGGGGGGTGGTCAACGAGCAGTACTTC.

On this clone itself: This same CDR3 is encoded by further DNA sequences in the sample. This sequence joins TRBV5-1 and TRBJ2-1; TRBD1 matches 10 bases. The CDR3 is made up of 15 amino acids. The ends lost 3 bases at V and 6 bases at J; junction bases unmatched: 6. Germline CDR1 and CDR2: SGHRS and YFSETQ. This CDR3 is CASSSRDRGTNEQFF. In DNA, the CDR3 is TGCGCCAGCAGCTCCCGGGACAGGGGAACCAATGAGCAGTTCTTC.

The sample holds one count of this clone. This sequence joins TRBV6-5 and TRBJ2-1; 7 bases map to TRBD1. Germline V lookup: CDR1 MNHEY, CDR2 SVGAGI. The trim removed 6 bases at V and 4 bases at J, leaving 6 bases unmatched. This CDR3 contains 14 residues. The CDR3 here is CASSLGQVYNEQFF. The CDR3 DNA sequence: TGTGCCAGCAGCCTCGGACAGGTATACAATGAGCAGTTCTTC.

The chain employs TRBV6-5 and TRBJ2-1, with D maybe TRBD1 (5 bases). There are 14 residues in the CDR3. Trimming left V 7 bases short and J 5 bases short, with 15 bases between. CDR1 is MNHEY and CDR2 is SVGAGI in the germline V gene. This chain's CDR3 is CASTFWGPNNEQFF. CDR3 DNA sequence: TGTGCCAGCACTTTCTGGGGCCCCAACAATGAGCAGTTCTTC.

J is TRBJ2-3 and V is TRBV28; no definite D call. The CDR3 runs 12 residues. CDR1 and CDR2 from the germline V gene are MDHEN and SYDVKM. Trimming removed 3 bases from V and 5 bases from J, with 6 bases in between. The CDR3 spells CASSFGRDTQYF. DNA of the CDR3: TGTGCCAGCAGTTTTGGGCGAGATACGCAGTATTTT.

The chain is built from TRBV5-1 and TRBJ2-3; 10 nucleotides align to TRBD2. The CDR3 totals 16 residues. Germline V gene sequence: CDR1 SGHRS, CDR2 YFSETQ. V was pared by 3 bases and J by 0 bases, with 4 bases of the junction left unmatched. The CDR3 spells CASSWGTSESTDTQYF. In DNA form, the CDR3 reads TGCGCCAGCAGCTGGGGGACTAGCGAAAGCACAGATACGCAGTATTTT.

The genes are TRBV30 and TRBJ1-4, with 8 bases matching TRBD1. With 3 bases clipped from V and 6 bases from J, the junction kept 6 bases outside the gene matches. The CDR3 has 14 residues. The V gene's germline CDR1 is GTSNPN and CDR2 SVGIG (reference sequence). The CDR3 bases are TGTGCCTGGAGCTTGGGACAGGTCCATGAAAAACTGTTTTTT. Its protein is CAWSLGQVHEKLFF.

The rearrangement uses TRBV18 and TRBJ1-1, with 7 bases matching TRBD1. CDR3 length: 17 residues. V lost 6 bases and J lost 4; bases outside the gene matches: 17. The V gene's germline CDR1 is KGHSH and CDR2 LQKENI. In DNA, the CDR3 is TGTGCCAGCTCCCGGGAGGGACAGCTTATAGTGGCCACTGAAGCTTTCTTT. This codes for CASSREGQLIVATEAFF.

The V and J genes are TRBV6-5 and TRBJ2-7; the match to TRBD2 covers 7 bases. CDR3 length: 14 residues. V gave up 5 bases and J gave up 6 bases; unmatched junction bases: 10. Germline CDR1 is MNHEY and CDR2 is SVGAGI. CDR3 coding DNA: TGTGCCAGCAGTCCCCCCCCAGCGGGGATCGAGCAGTACTTC. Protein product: CASSPPPAGIEQYF.

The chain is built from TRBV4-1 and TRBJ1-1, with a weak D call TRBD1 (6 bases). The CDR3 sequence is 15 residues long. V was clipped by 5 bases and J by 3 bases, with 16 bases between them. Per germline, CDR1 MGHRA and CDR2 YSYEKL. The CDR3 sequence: CASSSFGGPDTEAFF. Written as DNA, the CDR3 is TGCGCCAGCAGCTCCTTTGGGGGCCCGGACACTGAAGCTTTCTTT.

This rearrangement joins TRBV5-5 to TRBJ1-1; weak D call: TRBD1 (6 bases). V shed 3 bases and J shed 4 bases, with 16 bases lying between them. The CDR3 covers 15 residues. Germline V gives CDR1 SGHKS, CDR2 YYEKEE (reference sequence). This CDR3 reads CASSWWGLSVTEAFF. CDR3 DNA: TGTGCCAGCAGCTGGTGGGGGCTCTCGGTCACTGAAGCTTTCTTT.

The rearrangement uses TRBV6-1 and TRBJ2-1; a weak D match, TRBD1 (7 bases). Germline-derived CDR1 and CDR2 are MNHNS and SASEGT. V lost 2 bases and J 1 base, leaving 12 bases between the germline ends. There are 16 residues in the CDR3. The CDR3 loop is CASSETPGGSYNEQFF. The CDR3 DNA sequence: TGTGCCAGCAGTGAAACCCCAGGGGGGTCCTACAATGAGCAGTTCTTC.